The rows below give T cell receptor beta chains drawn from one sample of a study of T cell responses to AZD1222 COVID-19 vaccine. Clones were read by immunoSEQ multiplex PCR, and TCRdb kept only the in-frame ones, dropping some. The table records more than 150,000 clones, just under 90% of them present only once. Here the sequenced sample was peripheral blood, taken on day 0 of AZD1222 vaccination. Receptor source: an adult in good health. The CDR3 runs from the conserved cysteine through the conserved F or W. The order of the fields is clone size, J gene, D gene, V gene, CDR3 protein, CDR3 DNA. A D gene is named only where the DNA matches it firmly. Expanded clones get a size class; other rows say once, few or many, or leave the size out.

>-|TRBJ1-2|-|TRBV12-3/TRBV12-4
CASSLGIEVGYTF
TGTGCCAGCAGTTTAGGAATCGAAGTCGGCTACACCTTC
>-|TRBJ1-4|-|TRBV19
CASSIGVVRHATNEKLFF
TGTGCCAGTAGTATCGGCGTTGTCAGACACGCAACTAATGAAAAACTGTTTTTT
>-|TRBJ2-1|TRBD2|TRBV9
CASSVLAGGARYNEQFF
TGTGCCAGCAGCGTCCTAGCGGGGGGGGCAAGGTACAATGAGCAGTTCTTC
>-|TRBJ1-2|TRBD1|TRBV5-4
CASSRTGAGYTF
TGTGCCAGCAGCCGGACAGGGGCTGGCTACACCTTC
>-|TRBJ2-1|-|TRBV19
CASSSLGSTGDEQFF
TGTGCCAGTAGTAGTCTGGGATCCACGGGGGATGAGCAGTTCTTC
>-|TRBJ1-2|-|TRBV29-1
CSVPANYGYTF
TGCAGCGTTCCAGCTAACTATGGCTACACCTTC
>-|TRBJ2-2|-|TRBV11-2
CASSSGRDTGELFF
TGTGCCAGCAGCTCCGGCCGGGACACCGGGGAGCTGTTTTTT
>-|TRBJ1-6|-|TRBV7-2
CASSPDSSNSPLHF
TGTGCCAGCAGCCCCGACAGTTCAAATTCACCCCTCCACTTT
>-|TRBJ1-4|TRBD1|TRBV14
CASSRTGQNEKLFF
TGTGCCAGCAGCCGGACAGGGCAAAATGAAAAACTGTTTTTT
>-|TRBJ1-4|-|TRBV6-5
CASSPARRVNEKLFF
TGTGCCAGCAGCCCCGCCCGCAGAGTTAATGAAAAACTGTTTTTT
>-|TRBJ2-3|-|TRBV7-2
CASSLAYTDTQYF
TGTGCCAGCAGCCTGGCCTACACAGATACGCAGTATTTT
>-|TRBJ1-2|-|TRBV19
CASSPASTHYGYTF
TGTGCCAGTAGCCCCGCATCCACCCACTATGGCTACACCTTC
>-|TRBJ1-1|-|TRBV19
CARTVAGARTEAFF
TGTGCCAGGACGGTGGCAGGGGCGAGGACTGAAGCTTTCTTT
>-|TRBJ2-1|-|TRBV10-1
CASSVSRGNEQFF
TGCGCCAGCAGTGTGAGCAGGGGCAATGAGCAGTTCTTC
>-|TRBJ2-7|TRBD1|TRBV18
CASSPSRDRALEQYF
TGTGCCAGCTCACCGTCCCGGGACAGGGCCTTGGAGCAGTACTTC
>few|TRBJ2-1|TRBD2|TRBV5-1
CASSMGTSGNEQFF
TGCGCCAGCAGCATGGGGACTAGCGGCAATGAGCAGTTCTTC
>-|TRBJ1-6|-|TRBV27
CASSPRVSPGWEYNSPLHF
TGTGCCAGCAGTCCTAGAGTATCTCCGGGGTGGGAGTATAATTCACCCCTCCACTTT
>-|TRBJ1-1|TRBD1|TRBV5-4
CASSFFGTANTEAFF
TGTGCCAGCAGCTTTTTTGGGACAGCGAACACTGAAGCTTTCTTT
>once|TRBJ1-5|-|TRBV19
CASSMGNSNQPQHF
TGTGCCAGTAGTATGGGAAATAGCAATCAGCCCCAGCATTTT
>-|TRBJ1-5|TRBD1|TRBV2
CASHGTGNSNQPQHF
TGTGCCAGCCATGGGACAGGGAATAGCAATCAGCCCCAGCATTTT
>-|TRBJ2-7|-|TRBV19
CASSTLLASYEQYF
TGTGCCAGTAGTACCCTGCTGGCTAGTTACGAGCAGTACTTC
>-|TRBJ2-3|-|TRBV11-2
CASSLDGGDTQYF
TGTGCCAGCAGCTTAGATGGGGGAGATACGCAGTATTTT
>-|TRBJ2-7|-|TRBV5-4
CASSLAPGTISYEQYF
TGTGCCAGCAGCTTGGCCCCGGGGACCATTTCCTACGAGCAGTACTTC
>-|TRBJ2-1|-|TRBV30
CAWSPPRQAVEQFF
TGTGCCTGGAGTCCGCCCCGACAGGCTGTTGAGCAGTTCTTC
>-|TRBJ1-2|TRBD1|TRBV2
CASSPTGGYGYTF
TGTGCCAGCAGTCCCACAGGGGGCTATGGCTACACCTTC
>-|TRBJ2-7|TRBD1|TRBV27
CASSPAPAGGPYEQYF
TGTGCCAGCAGTCCAGCGCCTGCAGGGGGTCCTTACGAGCAGTACTTC
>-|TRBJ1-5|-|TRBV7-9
CASSLDGTYQPQHF
TGTGCCAGCAGCTTAGACGGGACTTATCAGCCCCAGCATTTT
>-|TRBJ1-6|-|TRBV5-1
CASSLIEGNSPLHF
TGCGCCAGCAGCTTGATCGAGGGAAATTCACCCCTCCACTTT
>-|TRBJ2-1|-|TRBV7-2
CASSPREGPYNEQFF
TGTGCCAGCAGCCCGCGTGAGGGTCCCTACAATGAGCAGTTCTTC